The 19 T cell receptor beta chains given below trace back to one sample, sequenced in a study of CD8+CD57+ T cells in acquired aplastic anemia. It was genomic DNA that served as the template for profiling TCR beta VDJ and CDR3. MiXCR was run by TCRdb on the reads, yielding one entry per CDR3 protein. The sample consists of 200,000 or so distinct CDR3 sequences, 64% of them appearing once. Sample: sorted CD4+, CD8+, or CD8+CD57+ T cells (not recorded which) from PBMCs. The receptors originated from a human donor with severe aplastic anemia or a healthy control (not recorded which).

In DNA, the CDR3 is TGTGCCATCAGTCCAACCGGCTACGCCTACGAGCAGTACTTC. It yields the protein CAISPTGYAYEQYF. V usage is TRBV10-3 and J usage is TRBJ2-7; D not certain. Germline values: CDR1 ENHRY, CDR2 SYGVKD. CDR3 size: 14 residues. V gave up 5 bases and J gave up 2 bases, with 13 bases separating them.

This clonotype has at least ten counts. The CDR3 DNA reads TGTGCCAGCAGCCAAGATGAGGATTTCTACGAGCAGTACTTC. Protein product: CASSQDEDFYEQYF. The chain links TRBV4-2 to TRBJ2-7; D is unclear. This CDR3 spans 14 amino acids. CDR1 is LGHNA and CDR2 is YNFKEQ in the germline V gene. V was trimmed by 0 bases and J by 3 bases, leaving 9 bases between them.

This sequence joins TRBV7-9 and TRBJ1-6, with D unclear. CDR3 size: 10 residues. V was cut by 5 bases and J by 16 bases, with 9 bases left in between. Germline V gene lookup returns CDR1 SEHNR and CDR2 FQNEAQ (reference sequence). In DNA, the CDR3 is TGTGCCAGCAGCGATCGGGTGCTCCACTTT. Translated, it gives CASSDRVLHF.

DNA of the CDR3: TGTGCCAGCAGCCCCATCTTAGAGAGCTACGAGCAGTACTTC. It encodes CASSPILESYEQYF. The chain has TRBV7-9 and TRBJ2-7; D uncertain. Germline assignment: CDR1 SEHNR and CDR2 FQNEAQ (reference sequence). With 5 bases removed from V and 3 bases from J, the gap between germline ends came to 14 bases. The CDR3 spans 14 residues.

This clonotype was seen just once. The chain joins TRBV7-8 to TRBJ1-6, with 9 bases matching TRBD1. CDR1 is SGHVS and CDR2 is FQNEAQ in the germline V gene. The J segment lost 9 bases and the V segment lost 1 base, leaving 7 bases of the junction unmatched. This CDR3 contains 16 residues. The CDR3 reads CASSLGRGQGFSPLHF. The DNA for the CDR3 is TGTGCCAGCAGCTTAGGTCGGGGACAGGGATTTTCACCCCTCCACTTT.

This clonotype was counted a few times. The chain employs TRBV9 and TRBJ1-5; 9 bases map to TRBD1. The V segment lost 3 bases and the J segment 7 bases; nucleotides outside the gene matches: 11. Germline values: CDR1 SGDLS, CDR2 YYNGEE. The CDR3 extends over 16 amino acids. CDR3 sequence reads: CASSGWTGEDEQPQHF. Written as DNA, the CDR3 is TGTGCCAGCAGCGGATGGACAGGGGAGGACGAGCAGCCCCAGCATTTT.

Regarding this clonotype: This may arise from a read error, as a much more abundant clone is one base away. J is TRBJ1-5 and V is TRBV12-3 or TRBV12-4, with a tentative D call TRBD1 (6 bases). This CDR3 has 13 residues. For the CDR3, the DNA is TGTGTCAGCAGTACAGGGTTCAATCAGCCCCAGCATTTT. Protein product: CVSSTGFNQPQHF.

This clonotype was counted only a few times. This sequence joins TRBV20-1 and TRBJ2-7; TRBD2 matches 8 bases. The length of the CDR3 is 13 residues. Unmatched junction bases numbered 6, after V lost 5 bases and J lost 3 bases. From germline, CDR1 is DFQATT and CDR2 SNEGSKA (reference sequence). The DNA of the CDR3 is TGCAGTGCTGTTAGCGGGGAGAACTACGAGCAGTACTTC. Its translation: CSAVSGENYEQYF.

The chain joins TRBV10-1 to TRBJ2-7, with no clear D. The CDR3 is 13 residues long. V was shortened by 4 bases and J by 1 base, with 8 bases between the two germline ends. Per germline, CDR1 WNHNN and CDR2 SYGVQD (reference sequence). The CDR3 coding sequence is TGCGCCAGCAGTGGTTACGGGTCCTACGAGCAGTACTTC. Protein: CASSGYGSYEQYF.

The genes are TRBV29-1 and TRBJ1-4; TRBD1 aligns across 8 bases. The CDR3 totals 14 residues. CDR1 and CDR2 (germline): SQVTM, ANQGSEA. The V and J ends lost 1 base and 6 bases, in that order; junction bases with no gene match: 4. CDR3 residues: CSVEGGQDYEKLFF. For the CDR3, the DNA is TGCAGCGTTGAAGGGGGACAGGATTATGAAAAACTGTTTTTT. Combining the CDR3 with reference TRBV29-1 and TRBJ1-4 gives the whole variable domain SAVISQKPSRDICQRGTSLTIQCQVDSQVTMMFWYRQQPGQSLTLIATANQGSEATYESGFVIDKFPISRPNLTFSTLTVSNMSPEDSSIYLCSVEGGQDYEKLFFGSGTQLSVL.

Ten or more counts support this clonotype. The gene calls are TRBV6-5 and TRBJ2-7, with D possibly being TRBD2 (5 bases). Trimming pared 2 bases from V and 3 bases from J, leaving 5 bases between. CDR3 length: 12 amino acids. Germline CDR1 is MNHEY and CDR2 is SVGAGI. DNA for the CDR3: TGTGCCAGCAGTTACGCGGGCTACGAGCAGTACTTC. It translates to CASSYAGYEQYF.

The V call is TRBV20-1, the J call TRBJ1-1; 9 bases agree with TRBD1. The CDR3 contains 15 residues. Germline CDR1 DFQATT, CDR2 SNEGSKA (reference sequence). J gave up 6 bases and V 4 bases, and 12 bases lay outside the gene matches. The DNA of the CDR3 is TGCAGTGCTACTCTAACGGACAGGGGATTGGCTGAAGCTTTCTTT. This gives the protein CSATLTDRGLAEAFF.

In regard to this clonotype: One end of the junction is discordant with germline, which a read error may explain. This chain uses TRBV24-1 with TRBJ2-2, with no clear D. The length of the CDR3 is 13 residues. CDR1 and CDR2 from the germline V gene are KGHDR and SFDVKD. CDR3 sequence: CASSDRSTGELFF. CDR3 DNA sequence: TGTGCCAGCAGTGACCGGAGTACCGGGGAGCTGTTTTTT.

The rearrangement uses TRBV3-1 and TRBJ2-7; D is perhaps TRBD1 or TRBD2 (5 bases each). Trimming shortened V by 1 base and J by 5 bases, and 12 bases separated the two germline ends. Looked up from germline, CDR1 is LGHDT and CDR2 is YNNKEL (reference sequence). There are 14 residues in the CDR3. Written as DNA, the CDR3 is TGTGCCAGCAGCCAAGGGGGACGGGGACACGAGCAGTACTTC. Protein product: CASSQGGRGHEQYF.

The gene calls are TRBV12-3 or TRBV12-4 and TRBJ2-7; D might be TRBD2 (5 bases). V was clipped by 1 base and J by 2 bases, with 12 bases between them. The CDR3 covers 15 residues. The CDR3 nucleotides read TGTGCCAGCAGTTTAGGGACTCTCTCGACCTACGAGCAGTACTTC. Its translation: CASSLGTLSTYEQYF.

The chain is built from TRBV15 and TRBJ2-3; no definite D call. CDR3 length equals 14 residues. The V gene lost 0 bases and the J gene lost 10 bases, with 14 bases spanning the gap. Germline CDR1 reads LNHNV; CDR2 reads YYDKDF (reference sequence). The CDR3 coding sequence is TGTGCCACCAGCAGAGATGGGCTAGTCGGTCCGCAGTATTTT. As protein: CATSRDGLVGPQYF.

This chain joins TRBV7-9 and TRBJ2-5, with 7 bases identical to TRBD1. V shed 1 base, J shed 9 bases, and the junction held 11 bases outside the gene matches. In germline, CDR1 is SEHNR, CDR2 FQNEAQ (reference sequence). There are 15 residues in the CDR3. The CDR3 loop reads CASSLGGGLNQPQYF. Here the CDR3 DNA reads TGTGCCAGCAGCTTAGGAGGGGGCCTGAATCAGCCCCAGTACTTC.

The rearrangement uses TRBV24-1 and TRBJ2-7, with D tentatively TRBD2 (5 bases). Trimming took 9 bases from V and 3 from J, leaving 20 bases between them. The V gene's germline CDR1 is KGHDR and CDR2 SFDVKD. This CDR3 spans 15 amino acids. CDR3 in DNA: TGTGCCACCCCCTGGGCACTAGTTTCTTTCTACGAGCAGTACTTC. It encodes CATPWALVSFYEQYF.

This clonotype was recorded at least ten times. The chain links TRBV7-6 to TRBJ1-4; 7 bases are a match to TRBD1. CDR1 SGHVS and CDR2 FNYEAQ come from the germline V gene. This CDR3 contains 15 residues. The V segment lost 5 bases and the J segment 3 bases; nucleotides outside the gene matches: 6. CDR3 sequence: CASSRTGTANEKLFF. The DNA of the CDR3 is TGTGCCAGCAGCCGGACCGGGACAGCTAATGAAAAACTGTTTTTT.